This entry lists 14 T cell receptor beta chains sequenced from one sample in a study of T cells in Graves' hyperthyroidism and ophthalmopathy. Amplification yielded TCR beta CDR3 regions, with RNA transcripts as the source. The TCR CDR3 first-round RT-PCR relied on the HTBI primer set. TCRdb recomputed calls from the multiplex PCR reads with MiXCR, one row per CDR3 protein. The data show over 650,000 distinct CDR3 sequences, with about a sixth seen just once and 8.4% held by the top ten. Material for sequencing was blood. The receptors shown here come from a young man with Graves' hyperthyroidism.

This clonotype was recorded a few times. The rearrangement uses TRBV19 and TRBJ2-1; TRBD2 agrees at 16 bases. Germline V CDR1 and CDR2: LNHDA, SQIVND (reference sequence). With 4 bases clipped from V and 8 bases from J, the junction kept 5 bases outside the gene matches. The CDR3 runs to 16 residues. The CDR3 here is CASSTGLAGGGDEQFF. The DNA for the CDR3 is TGTGCCAGTAGTACGGGACTAGCGGGAGGGGGCGATGAGCAGTTCTTC. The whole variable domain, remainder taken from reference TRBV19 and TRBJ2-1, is DGGITQSPKYLFRKEGQNVTLSCEQNLNHDAMYWYRQDPGQGLRLIYYSQIVNDFQKGDIAEGYSVSREKKESFPLTVTSAQKNPTAFYLCASSTGLAGGGDEQFFGPGTRLTVL.

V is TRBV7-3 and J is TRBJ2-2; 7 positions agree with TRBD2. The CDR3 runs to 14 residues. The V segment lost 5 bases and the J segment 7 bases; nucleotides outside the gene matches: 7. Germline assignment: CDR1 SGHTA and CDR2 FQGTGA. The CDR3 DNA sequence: TGTGCCAGCAGCCCAGGACTAGGTTACGGGGAGCTGTTTTTT. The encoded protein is CASSPGLGYGELFF.

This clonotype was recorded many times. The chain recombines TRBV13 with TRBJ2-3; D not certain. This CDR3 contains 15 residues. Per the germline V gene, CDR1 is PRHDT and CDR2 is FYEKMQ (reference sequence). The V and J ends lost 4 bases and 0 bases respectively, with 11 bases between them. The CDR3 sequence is CASSSTAYSTDTQYF. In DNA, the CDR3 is TGTGCCAGCAGCTCAACAGCATACAGCACAGATACGCAGTATTTT. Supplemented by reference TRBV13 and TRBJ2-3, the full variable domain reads AAGVIQSPRHLIKEKRETATLKCYPIPRHDTVYWYQQGPGQDPQFLISFYEKMQSDKGSIPDRFSAQQFSDYHSELNMSSLELGDSALYFCASSSTAYSTDTQYFGPGTRLTVL.

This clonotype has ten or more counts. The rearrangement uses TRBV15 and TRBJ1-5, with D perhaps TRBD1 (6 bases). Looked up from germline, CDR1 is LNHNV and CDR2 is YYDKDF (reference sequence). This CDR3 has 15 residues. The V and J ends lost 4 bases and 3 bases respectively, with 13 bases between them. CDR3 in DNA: TGTGCCACCAGCATACGTACAGGGAACAATCAGCCCCAGCATTTT. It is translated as CATSIRTGNNQPQHF.

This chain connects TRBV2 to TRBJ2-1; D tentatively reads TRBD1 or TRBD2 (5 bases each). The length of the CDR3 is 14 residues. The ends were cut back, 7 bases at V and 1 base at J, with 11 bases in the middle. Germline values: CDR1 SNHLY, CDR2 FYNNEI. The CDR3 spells CASIRDPSYNEQFF. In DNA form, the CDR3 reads TGTGCCAGCATTCGGGACCCGTCCTACAATGAGCAGTTCTTC.

The CDR3 loop is CASSPRTPNYGYTF. CDR3 in DNA: TGTGCCAGTAGTCCTAGGACACCTAACTATGGCTACACCTTC. The chain is built from TRBV19 and TRBJ1-2; perhaps TRBD1 as D (5 bases). The CDR3 loop spans 14 amino acids. The V end was cut by 5 bases, the J end by 0 bases, with 10 bases between. Germline V lookup: CDR1 LNHDA, CDR2 SQIVND (reference sequence).

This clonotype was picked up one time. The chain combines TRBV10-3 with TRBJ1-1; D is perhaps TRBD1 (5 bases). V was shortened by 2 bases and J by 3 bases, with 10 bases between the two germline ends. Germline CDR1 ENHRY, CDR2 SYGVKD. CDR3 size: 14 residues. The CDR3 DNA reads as TGTGCCATCAGTGAGGCAGGAGGGGACACTGAAGCTTTCTTT. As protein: CAISEAGGDTEAFF.

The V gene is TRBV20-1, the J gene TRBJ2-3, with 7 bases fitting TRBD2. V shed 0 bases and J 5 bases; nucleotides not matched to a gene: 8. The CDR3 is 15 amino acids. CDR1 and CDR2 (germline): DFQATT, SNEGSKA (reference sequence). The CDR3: CSARDPGGRGDTQYF. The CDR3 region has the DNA TGCAGTGCTAGAGATCCCGGCGGGAGAGGAGATACGCAGTATTTT.

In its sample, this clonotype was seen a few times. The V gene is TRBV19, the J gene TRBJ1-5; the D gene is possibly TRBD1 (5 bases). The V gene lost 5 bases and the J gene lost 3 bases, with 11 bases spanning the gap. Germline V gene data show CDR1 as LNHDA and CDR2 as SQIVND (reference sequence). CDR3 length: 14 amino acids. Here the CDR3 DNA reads TGTGCCAGTAGTGTCCCAGGGCCCAATCAGCCCCAGCATTTT. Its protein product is CASSVPGPNQPQHF.

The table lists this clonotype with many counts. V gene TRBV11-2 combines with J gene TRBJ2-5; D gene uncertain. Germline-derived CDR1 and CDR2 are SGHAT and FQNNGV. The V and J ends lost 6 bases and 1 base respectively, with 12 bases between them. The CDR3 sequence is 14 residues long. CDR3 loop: CASRTYTAQETQYF. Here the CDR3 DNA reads TGTGCCAGCAGAACTTACACTGCCCAAGAGACCCAGTACTTC.

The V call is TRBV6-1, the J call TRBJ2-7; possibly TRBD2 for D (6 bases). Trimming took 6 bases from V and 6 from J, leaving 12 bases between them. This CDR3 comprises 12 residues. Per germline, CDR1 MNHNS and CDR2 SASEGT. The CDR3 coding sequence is TGTGCCAGCAGACAAAGGAGGGGCGAGCAGTACTTC. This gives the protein CASRQRRGEQYF.

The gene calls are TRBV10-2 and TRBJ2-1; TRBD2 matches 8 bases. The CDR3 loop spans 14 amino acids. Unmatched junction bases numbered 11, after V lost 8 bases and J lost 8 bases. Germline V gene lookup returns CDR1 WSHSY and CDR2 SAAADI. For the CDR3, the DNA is TGCGCCAGCCATACTGGCGGGAGGAGGGATGAGCAGTTCTTC. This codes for CASHTGGRRDEQFF.

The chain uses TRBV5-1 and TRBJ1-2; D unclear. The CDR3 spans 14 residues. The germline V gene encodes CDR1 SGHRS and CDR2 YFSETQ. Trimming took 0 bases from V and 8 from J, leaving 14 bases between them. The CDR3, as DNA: TGCGCCAGCAGCTTGGATGGGCAGGCAGGCGGCTACACCTTC. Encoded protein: CASSLDGQAGGYTF.

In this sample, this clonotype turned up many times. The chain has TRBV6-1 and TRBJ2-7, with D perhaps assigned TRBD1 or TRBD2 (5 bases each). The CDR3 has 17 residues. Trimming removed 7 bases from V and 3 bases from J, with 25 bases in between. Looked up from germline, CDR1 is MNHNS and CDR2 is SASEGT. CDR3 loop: CASKRQRTGGSSYEQYF. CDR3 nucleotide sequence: TGTGCCAGCAAAAGGCAGAGGACTGGGGGTTCGAGCTACGAGCAGTACTTC.